This passage covers 32 T cell receptor beta chains from one sample sequenced in a study of blood T cell repertoires in COVID-19. TCRdb keeps only in-frame clones here, not all; method: immunoSEQ multiplex PCR. The sample shows under 250,000 clones, 70% to 90% of them seen only once. The material sequenced was peripheral blood. Receptors were obtained from a human donor in a cohort sampled during active COVID-19.

The rearrangement uses TRBV4-2 and TRBJ2-7; D is unresolved. The CDR3 has 14 residues. CDR1 is LGHNA and CDR2 is YNFKEQ in the germline V gene. V was clipped by 2 bases and J by 2 bases, with 10 bases between them. The CDR3 loop reads CASSQSSPTYEQYF. CDR3 nucleotide sequence: TGTGCCAGCAGCCAAAGCTCCCCAACCTACGAGCAGTACTTC.

The chain links TRBV19 to TRBJ1-5, with 12 bases that match TRBD1. The CDR3 is made up of 18 amino acids. Germline CDR1 is LNHDA and CDR2 is SQIVND (reference sequence). V lost 5 bases, J lost 1 base, and 9 bases stayed unmatched. In DNA form, the CDR3 reads TGTGCCAGTAGTCTCGGGACAGGGGGCTGGGGGAGCAATCAGCCCCAGCATTTT. It specifies CASSLGTGGWGSNQPQHF.

The genes are TRBV3-1 (or the pseudogene TRBV3-2) and TRBJ2-1, with TRBD1 matching 8 bases. The CDR3 has 15 residues. Germline values: CDR1 LGHDT, CDR2 YNNKEL (reference sequence). The J segment lost 0 bases and the V segment lost 6 bases, leaving 4 bases of the junction unmatched. As DNA, the CDR3 is TGTGCCAGCAGGATCGACAGGGGCTCCTACAATGAGCAGTTCTTC. Its protein product is CASRIDRGSYNEQFF.

The J gene is TRBJ1-1, the V gene TRBV9, with 9 bases fitting TRBD1. Germline CDR1 and CDR2: SGDLS and YYNGEE. The CDR3 loop spans 13 amino acids. After removal of 3 bases from V and 10 bases from J, the junction contained 7 bases not matched to a gene. The chain's CDR3 is CASSGGDRAPAFF. The DNA for the CDR3 is TGTGCCAGCAGCGGGGGGGACAGGGCACCAGCTTTCTTT.

The V and J genes are TRBV7-8 and TRBJ2-2; 9 nucleotides align to TRBD1. CDR1 SGHVS and CDR2 FQNEAQ come from the germline V gene. Trimming cost V 5 bases and J 7 bases; bases outside gene matches: 11. This CDR3 spans 16 amino acids. CDR3 nucleotides: TGTGCCAGCAGCATCCGGGACAGGGATTTTAACGGGGAGCTGTTTTTT. Residues: CASSIRDRDFNGELFF.

The rearrangement joins TRBV3-1 (or the pseudogene TRBV3-2) to TRBJ2-1; D ambiguous. The CDR3 spans 14 residues. Deletions cut 2 bases from V and 7 bases from J, with 12 bases between. The germline V gene encodes CDR1 LGHDT and CDR2 YNNKEL (reference sequence). The CDR3 nucleotides are TGTGCCAGCAGCCAAAGAGGCCATACTAATGAGCAGTTCTTC. The encoded protein is CASSQRGHTNEQFF.

This rearrangement joins TRBV28 to TRBJ2-5, with D possibly being TRBD2 (5 bases). The CDR3 is 13 residues long. Between the trimmed V and J ends, which lost 2 bases and 5 bases, there was a span of 9 bases. Germline V gene lookup returns CDR1 MDHEN and CDR2 SYDVKM. Here the CDR3 reads CASSLNPGETQYF. In nucleotides, the CDR3 is TGTGCCAGCAGTTTAAACCCGGGGGAGACCCAGTACTTC.

The V gene is TRBV7-9, the J gene TRBJ2-3, with 7 bases fitting TRBD2. CDR3 length: 17 amino acids. Germline V gene lookup returns CDR1 SEHNR and CDR2 FQNEAQ (reference sequence). J gave up 3 bases and V 7 bases, and 16 bases lay outside the gene matches. CDR3 sequence: CASTSRGGGRGTDTQYF. CDR3 coding DNA: TGTGCCAGCACCTCCCGGGGCGGGGGTCGTGGGACAGATACGCAGTATTTT.

This chain links TRBV2 with TRBJ1-2, with a possible D match to TRBD1 (6 bases). Trimming took off 9 bases at V and 2 bases at J, with 13 bases between the two ends. The germline V gene has CDR1 SNHLY and CDR2 FYNNEI. The CDR3 covers 13 residues. The CDR3 reads CASDQGSNYGYTF. The CDR3 bases are TGTGCCAGTGATCAGGGGTCAAACTATGGCTACACCTTC.

This clone was observed a few times. This sequence joins TRBV5-6 and TRBJ1-5; the D gene is possibly TRBD1 (6 bases). Germline CDR1 is SGHDT and CDR2 is YYEEEE. Trimming stripped 4 bases from V and 4 bases from J, with 9 bases between. The CDR3 is 13 amino acids. The CDR3 DNA follows: TGTGCCAGCAGCAGGACAGCTAATCAGCCCCAGCATTTT. Translation gives CASSRTANQPQHF.

This chain links TRBV7-8 with TRBJ2-7, with TRBD1 identical over 11 bases. CDR1 is SGHVS, CDR2 FQNEAQ, per germline. CDR3 length: 16 residues. Germline trimming cut 2 bases from V and 2 bases from J; bases unmatched to any gene: 5. DNA of the CDR3: TGTGCCAGCAGCTTATTGTCGGGACAGGGGGCCTACGAGCAGTACTTC. It is translated as CASSLLSGQGAYEQYF.

The chain is built from TRBV30 and TRBJ2-3, with a possible D match to TRBD2 (5 bases). CDR1 and CDR2 from the germline V gene are GTSNPN and SVGIG (reference sequence). The CDR3 extends over 12 amino acids. V lost 5 bases and J 4 bases, leaving 10 bases between the germline ends. This chain's CDR3 is CAWDPSSDTQYF. CDR3 coding DNA: TGTGCCTGGGATCCTAGCTCAGATACGCAGTATTTT.

The V call is TRBV6-5, the J call TRBJ2-7; D is unclear. The CDR3 is 12 amino acids. Trimming took 8 bases from V and 3 from J, leaving 11 bases between them. In germline, CDR1 is MNHEY, CDR2 SVGAGI. CDR3 coding DNA: TGTGCCAGCCGAGGCCCAGACTACGAGCAGTACTTC. The encoded protein is CASRGPDYEQYF.

This clone appeared a few times. The genes are TRBV7-9 and TRBJ2-1, with D possibly matching TRBD2 (5 bases). Per the germline V gene, CDR1 is SEHNR and CDR2 is FQNEAQ (reference sequence). V lost 5 bases, J lost 7 bases, and 24 bases lay in between. This CDR3 has 17 amino acids. CDR3 residues: CASSEAARTPPLNEQFF. As DNA, the CDR3 is TGTGCCAGCAGCGAAGCGGCCCGGACCCCTCCCTTGAATGAGCAGTTCTTC.

The V gene is TRBV19, the J gene TRBJ1-6; 11 bases align to TRBD1. V gave up 7 bases and J gave up 4 bases; unmatched junction bases: 6. CDR3 length: 16 residues. The germline V gene encodes CDR1 LNHDA and CDR2 SQIVND (reference sequence). CDR3 loop: CASNKGTGGYNSPLHF. The CDR3 DNA follows: TGTGCCAGTAATAAGGGGACAGGGGGATATAATTCACCCCTCCACTTT.

The rearrangement joins TRBV2 to TRBJ1-3, with TRBD1 identical over 8 bases. The CDR3 sequence is 14 residues long. V was pared by 6 bases and J by 2 bases, with 3 bases of the junction left unmatched. CDR1 is SNHLY and CDR2 is FYNNEI in the germline V gene. The CDR3 is CASSPQGAGNTIYF. CDR3 nucleotide sequence: TGTGCCAGCAGCCCACAGGGGGCTGGAAACACCATATATTTT.

This clone was picked up a small number of times. This chain uses TRBV30 with TRBJ2-3, with 7 positions matching TRBD2. This CDR3 has 16 amino acids. Germline lookup yields CDR1 GTSNPN and CDR2 SVGIG (reference sequence). With 1 base clipped from V and 3 bases from J, the junction kept 10 bases outside the gene matches. DNA of the CDR3: TGTGCCTGGAGTGCCGCTTCTAGCGGAGCGACAGATACGCAGTATTTT. Residues: CAWSAASSGATDTQYF.

The chain uses TRBV3-1 (or the pseudogene TRBV3-2) and TRBJ2-7; no clear D. The CDR3 sequence is 14 residues long. Germline assignment: CDR1 LGHDT and CDR2 YNNKEL (reference sequence). Trimming pared 2 bases from V and 0 bases from J, leaving 8 bases between. The CDR3 nucleotides read TGTGCCAGCAGCCAATCGGTTAGCTCCTACGAGCAGTACTTC. It yields the protein CASSQSVSSYEQYF.

The chain carries TRBV24-1 and TRBJ1-1; no clear D gene. V was shortened by 1 base and J by 7 bases, with 9 bases between the two germline ends. Germline V CDR1 and CDR2: KGHDR, SFDVKD. The CDR3 is 13 amino acids. The CDR3 loop is CATSDFLGGEAFF. The CDR3 nucleotides read TGTGCCACCAGTGATTTCCTCGGAGGTGAAGCTTTCTTT.

The chain recombines TRBV2 with TRBJ1-1, with D perhaps matching TRBD1 (5 bases). The V and J ends lost 7 bases and 3 bases respectively, with 15 bases between them. Germline V gene sequence: CDR1 SNHLY, CDR2 FYNNEI. CDR3 length equals 14 residues. The DNA for the CDR3 is TGTGCCAGCAATGGCCCGGGGGAGGACACTGAAGCTTTCTTT. Translating it yields CASNGPGEDTEAFF.

V and J are TRBV5-6 and TRBJ2-7; TRBD1 matches at 8 bases. Germline V gene lookup returns CDR1 SGHDT and CDR2 YYEEEE. The CDR3 has 14 residues. The junction had 5 bases not matched to a gene; V was cut back by 2 bases and J by 4 bases. The CDR3 is CASSFGTGQYEQYF. The CDR3 nucleotides are TGTGCCAGCAGCTTCGGGACAGGTCAATACGAGCAGTACTTC.

The rearrangement links TRBV5-1 to TRBJ1-1, with D uncertain. The CDR3 has 15 residues. V dropped 1 base and J dropped 0 bases, with 10 bases sitting between them. Per the germline V gene, CDR1 is SGHRS and CDR2 is YFSETQ. CDR3 sequence (DNA): TGCGCCAGCAGCTTGCAAGGAGAAATGAACACTGAAGCTTTCTTT. Residues: CASSLQGEMNTEAFF.

The chain joins TRBV11-3 to TRBJ2-7; perhaps TRBD2 as D (6 bases). Trimming shortened V by 5 bases and J by 5 bases, and 19 bases separated the two germline ends. The CDR3 totals 15 residues. Germline assignment: CDR1 SGHNT and CDR2 YENEEA. The CDR3 DNA reads as TGTGCCAGCAGCCAAGCGAGTGGGGGGAACGACGAGCAGTACTTC. Residues: CASSQASGGNDEQYF. The full variable domain, in which reference TRBV11-3 and TRBJ2-7 provide the parts outside the CDR3, is EAGVVQSPRYKIIEKKQPVAFWCNPISGHNTLYWYLQNLGQGPELLIRYENEEAVDDSQLPKDRFSAERLKGVDSTLKIQPAELGDSAVYLCASSQASGGNDEQYFGPGTRLTVT.

The chain links TRBV19 to TRBJ2-3; D remains ambiguous. V lost 3 bases and J 0 bases, leaving 10 bases between the germline ends. The CDR3 is made up of 15 amino acids. Germline V gene sequence: CDR1 LNHDA, CDR2 SQIVND (reference sequence). The CDR3 protein is CASSMIHYSTDTQYF. CDR3 sequence (DNA): TGTGCCAGTAGTATGATTCACTACAGCACAGATACGCAGTATTTT.

This chain uses TRBV12-3 or TRBV12-4 with TRBJ1-5, with D tentatively TRBD1 (6 bases). The V and J ends lost 6 bases and 10 bases respectively, with 13 bases between them. The CDR3 has 12 residues. The CDR3 DNA follows: TGTGCCAGCAGCCCCCGACAGGACCCCCAGCATTTT. Translation gives CASSPRQDPQHF.

The chain combines TRBV5-1 with TRBJ2-2, with D perhaps TRBD2 (6 bases). Germline V gene sequence: CDR1 SGHRS, CDR2 YFSETQ. The CDR3 totals 16 residues. Trimming left V 0 bases short and J 5 bases short, with 14 bases between. The CDR3 DNA reads TGCGCCAGCAGCTTGGTAGGAGGGATCAATACCGGGGAGCTGTTTTTT. As protein: CASSLVGGINTGELFF.

This chain uses TRBV28 with TRBJ2-1, with 11 bases that match TRBD1. V shed 7 bases, J shed 7 bases, and the junction held 6 bases outside the gene matches. Germline values: CDR1 MDHEN, CDR2 SYDVKM. This CDR3 has 14 amino acids. The CDR3 DNA sequence: TGTGCCAGCACAGGCGGGACAGGGGGGAATGAGCAGTTCTTC. The encoded protein is CASTGGTGGNEQFF.

This chain joins TRBV6-5 and TRBJ1-3; D unclear. Trimming removed 2 bases at V and 0 bases at J, with 11 bases between. This CDR3 spans 16 amino acids. CDR1 is MNHEY, CDR2 SVGAGI, per germline. The CDR3 here is CASSYSTVNSGNTIYF. CDR3 bases: TGTGCCAGCAGTTACAGTACGGTTAACTCTGGAAACACCATATATTTT.

The chain joins TRBV2 to TRBJ1-1, with a weak D call TRBD1 (5 bases). Germline assignment: CDR1 SNHLY and CDR2 FYNNEI. There are 13 residues in the CDR3. V lost 4 bases to trimming and J lost 11 bases, with 17 bases between them. CDR3 coding DNA: TGTGCCAGCAGTGTAGGGAAGGGGAATGCGGCTTTCTTT. Translation gives CASSVGKGNAAFF.

The genes are TRBV5-6 and TRBJ2-7; TRBD1 matches at 9 bases. The CDR3 covers 16 residues. CDR1 and CDR2 (germline): SGHDT, YYEEEE. J lost 6 bases, V lost 6 bases, and 16 bases had no gene match. The CDR3 loop is CASTPVGDRVFREQYF. The CDR3 DNA sequence: TGTGCCAGCACCCCAGTAGGGGACAGGGTATTCCGCGAGCAGTACTTC. Based on the CDR3 plus reference TRBV5-6 and TRBJ2-7, the full variable domain is DAGVTQSPTHLIKTRGQQVTLRCSPKSGHDTVSWYQQALGQGPQFIFQYYEEEERQRGNFPDRFSGHQFPNYSSELNVNALLLGDSALYLCASTPVGDRVFREQYFGPGTRLTVT.

The J gene is TRBJ1-5, the V gene TRBV5-5; 7 nucleotides align to TRBD1. This CDR3 is 15 amino acids long. The germline V gene has CDR1 SGHKS and CDR2 YYEKEE (reference sequence). Trimming removed 3 bases from V and 6 bases from J; junction bases left unmatched: 9. CDR3 bases: TGTGCCAGCAGCTATCAGGGGAACAGGGGTCAGCCCCAGCATTTT. Protein sequence: CASSYQGNRGQPQHF.

This clone was picked up one time. V gene TRBV7-9 combines with J gene TRBJ1-2; the match to TRBD1 covers 7 bases. The CDR3 is made up of 16 amino acids. Germline V gives CDR1 SEHNR, CDR2 FQNEAQ (reference sequence). V was clipped by 5 bases and J by 2 bases; unmatched bases: 11. CDR3 region: CASSQGSGGVNYGYTF. In DNA, the CDR3 is TGTGCCAGCAGCCAGGGGTCAGGGGGTGTAAACTATGGCTACACCTTC.